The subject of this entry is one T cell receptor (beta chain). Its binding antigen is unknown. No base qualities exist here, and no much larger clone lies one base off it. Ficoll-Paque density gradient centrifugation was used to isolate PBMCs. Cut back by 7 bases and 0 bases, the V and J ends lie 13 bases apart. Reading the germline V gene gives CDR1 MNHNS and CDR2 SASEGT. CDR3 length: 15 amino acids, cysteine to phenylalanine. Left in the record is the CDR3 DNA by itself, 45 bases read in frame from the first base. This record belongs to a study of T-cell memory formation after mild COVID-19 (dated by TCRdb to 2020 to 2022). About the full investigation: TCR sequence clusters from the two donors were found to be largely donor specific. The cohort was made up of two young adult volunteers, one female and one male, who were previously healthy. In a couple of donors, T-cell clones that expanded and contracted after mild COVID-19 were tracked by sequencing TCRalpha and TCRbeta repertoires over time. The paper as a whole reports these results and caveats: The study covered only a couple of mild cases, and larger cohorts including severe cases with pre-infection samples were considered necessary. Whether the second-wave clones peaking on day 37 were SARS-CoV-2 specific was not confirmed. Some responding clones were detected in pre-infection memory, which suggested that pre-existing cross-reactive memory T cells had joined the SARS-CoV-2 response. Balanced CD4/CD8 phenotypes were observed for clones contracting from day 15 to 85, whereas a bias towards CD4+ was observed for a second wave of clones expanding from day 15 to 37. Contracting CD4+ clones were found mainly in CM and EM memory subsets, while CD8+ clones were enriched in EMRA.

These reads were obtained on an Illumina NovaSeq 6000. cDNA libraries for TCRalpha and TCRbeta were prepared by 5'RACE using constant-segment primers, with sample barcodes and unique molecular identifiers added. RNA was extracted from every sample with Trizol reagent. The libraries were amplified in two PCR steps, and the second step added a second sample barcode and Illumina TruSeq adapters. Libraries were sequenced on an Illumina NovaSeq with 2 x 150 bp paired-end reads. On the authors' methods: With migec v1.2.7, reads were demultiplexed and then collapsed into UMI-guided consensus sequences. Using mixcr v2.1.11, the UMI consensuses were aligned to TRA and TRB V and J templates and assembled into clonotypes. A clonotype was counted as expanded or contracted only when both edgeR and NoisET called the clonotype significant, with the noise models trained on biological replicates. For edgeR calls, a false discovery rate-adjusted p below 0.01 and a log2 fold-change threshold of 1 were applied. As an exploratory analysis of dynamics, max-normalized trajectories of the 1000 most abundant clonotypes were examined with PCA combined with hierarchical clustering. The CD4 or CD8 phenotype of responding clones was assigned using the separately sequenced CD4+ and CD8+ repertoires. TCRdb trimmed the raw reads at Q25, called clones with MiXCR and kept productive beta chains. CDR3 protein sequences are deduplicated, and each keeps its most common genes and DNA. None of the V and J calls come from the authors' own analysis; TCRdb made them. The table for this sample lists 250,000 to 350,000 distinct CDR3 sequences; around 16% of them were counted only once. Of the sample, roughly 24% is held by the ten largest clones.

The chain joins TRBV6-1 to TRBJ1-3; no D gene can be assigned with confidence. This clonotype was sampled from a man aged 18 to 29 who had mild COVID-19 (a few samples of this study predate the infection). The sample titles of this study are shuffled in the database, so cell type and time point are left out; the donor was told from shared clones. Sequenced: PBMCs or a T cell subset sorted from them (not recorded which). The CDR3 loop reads CASTQTYLSGNTIYF. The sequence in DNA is TGTGCCAGCACTCAGACGTACCTCTCTGGAAACACCATATATTTT.